One sample yielded the 16 T cell receptor beta chains listed below, sequenced in a study of T-cell memory formation after mild COVID-19. Via MiXCR, TCRdb re-called the 5' RACE reads, giving one row per CDR3 protein. The repertoire holds approximately 260,000 distinct CDR3 sequences, with 15% to 20% as singletons. The sequencing sample was made of PBMCs or a T cell subset sorted from them (not recorded which). All receptors come from a man in his late teens or twenties who had mild COVID-19 (a few samples of this study predate the infection). Cell type and time point are not known.

This clonotype came up a few times. The rearrangement joins TRBV10-3 to TRBJ1-2, with D hard to call. The CDR3 is made up of 12 amino acids. Trimming shortened V by 2 bases and J by 7 bases, and 8 bases separated the two germline ends. Per the germline V gene, CDR1 is ENHRY and CDR2 is SYGVKD. CDR3 sequence reads: CAISERVGGYTF. For the CDR3, the DNA is TGTGCCATCAGTGAGAGAGTGGGTGGCTACACCTTC.

The sample holds many counts of this clonotype. This sequence joins TRBV29-1 and TRBJ2-1, with D hard to call. Germline V gene lookup returns CDR1 SQVTM and CDR2 ANQGSEA. V lost 7 bases and J lost 7, with 8 bases in between. The CDR3 has 10 amino acids. This CDR3 is CSAVENEQFF. As DNA, the CDR3 is TGCAGCGCCGTCGAAAATGAGCAGTTCTTC.

This clonotype turned up a few times. This chain links TRBV20-1 with TRBJ1-4; 10 positions match TRBD1. Germline lookup yields CDR1 DFQATT and CDR2 SNEGSKA (reference sequence). Trimming cost V 3 bases and J 7 bases; bases outside gene matches: 5. The CDR3 totals 14 residues. CDR3 protein: CSASTGQGTEKLFF. The CDR3 DNA reads as TGCAGTGCTAGCACGGGACAGGGGACTGAAAAACTGTTTTTT.

This clonotype was recorded a few times. The chain's CDR3 is CAISWGQGQAGELFF. Written as DNA, the CDR3 is TGTGCCATCAGTTGGGGACAGGGCCAAGCCGGGGAGCTGTTTTTT. V usage is TRBV10-3 and J usage is TRBJ2-2; the match to TRBD1 covers 9 bases. The V gene's germline CDR1 is ENHRY and CDR2 SYGVKD. The CDR3 covers 15 residues. V lost 5 bases, J lost 6 bases, and 7 bases stayed unmatched.

The rearrangement joins TRBV10-3 to TRBJ1-2; weak D call: TRBD1 (6 bases). The CDR3 length is 14 residues. In germline, CDR1 is ENHRY, CDR2 SYGVKD. The ends were cut back, 6 bases at V and 2 bases at J, with 13 bases in the middle. The CDR3 protein is CAIREGGGNYGYTF. The CDR3 DNA reads as TGTGCCATCAGAGAAGGGGGTGGAAACTATGGCTACACCTTC.

This rearrangement joins TRBV2 to TRBJ2-7; D is possibly TRBD2 (5 bases). V was pared by 0 bases and J by 3 bases, with 12 bases between. This CDR3 region has 15 residues. Germline loops: CDR1 SNHLY, CDR2 FYNNEI. CDR3 in DNA: TGTGCCAGCAGTGAAGCTGGGGAGTTCCACTACGAGCAGTACGTC. It specifies CASSEAGEFHYEQYV.

Details on this clonotype: The junction and the germline gene differ at one end; a read error may be behind it. This chain connects TRBV4-2 to TRBJ2-1; TRBD1 or TRBD2 may be the D gene (5 bases each). Per the germline V gene, CDR1 is LGHNA and CDR2 is YNFKEQ. CDR3 size: 12 residues. The CDR3 DNA sequence: TGTGCCAGCAGCCCGAGGGGAAGGGCGCAGTTATTC. As protein: CASSPRGRAQLF.

The V call is TRBV6-6, the J call TRBJ1-2, with D perhaps matching TRBD1 (6 bases). The V end lost 7 bases, the J end lost 8 bases, and 14 bases lay between the germline ends. The CDR3 totals 12 residues. CDR1 and CDR2 (germline): MNHNY, SVGAGI (reference sequence). In DNA, the CDR3 is TGTGCCAGCACGCCGGGGGGCGAAGGCTACACCTTC. This sequence encodes CASTPGGEGYTF.

The genes are TRBV6-6 and TRBJ2-3; D assignment may be TRBD1 or TRBD2 (5 bases each). Germline V CDR1 and CDR2: MNHNY, SVGAGI (reference sequence). The CDR3 runs to 16 residues. Deletions cut 1 base from V and 3 bases from J, with 14 bases between. CDR3 coding DNA: TGTGCCAGCAGTTACTGGACTTTGCGGACAACAGATACGCAGTATTTT. Its translation is CASSYWTLRTTDTQYF.

The V gene is TRBV20-1, the J gene TRBJ2-5; the match to TRBD2 covers 13 bases. The junction had 10 bases not matched to a gene; V was cut back by 8 bases and J by 7 bases. Germline CDR1 reads DFQATT; CDR2 reads SNEGSKA (reference sequence). The CDR3 sequence is 14 residues long. CDR3 residues: CSTEPGLAGRTQYF. In DNA, the CDR3 is TGCAGTACCGAACCGGGACTAGCGGGGAGGACCCAGTACTTC.

The chain joins TRBV3-1 to TRBJ2-3, with 8 bases identical to TRBD2. Looked up from germline, CDR1 is LGHDT and CDR2 is YNNKEL (reference sequence). CDR3 length: 16 amino acids. The ends lost 1 base at V and 4 bases at J; junction bases unmatched: 7. The CDR3: CASSQVRAGGADTQYF. Written as DNA, the CDR3 is TGTGCCAGCAGCCAAGTTAGGGCGGGGGGCGCAGATACGCAGTATTTT.

The chain employs TRBV20-1 and TRBJ2-3; tentative D call: TRBD2 (6 bases). The CDR3 loop spans 14 amino acids. V was clipped by 5 bases and J by 8 bases, with 20 bases between them. The V gene's germline CDR1 is DFQATT and CDR2 SNEGSKA (reference sequence). CDR3 amino acids: CSAVFGGSYSTQYF. The CDR3 bases are TGCAGTGCTGTCTTTGGGGGGTCATATAGTACGCAGTATTTT.

The V gene is TRBV11-2, the J gene TRBJ2-7; D perhaps matches TRBD1 (5 bases). V lost 1 base and J lost 2, with 12 bases in between. This CDR3 is built from 15 residues. The germline gives CDR1 SGHAT, CDR2 FQNNGV. CDR3 sequence: CASSLGTFATYEQYF. For the CDR3, the DNA is TGTGCCAGCAGCTTAGGGACATTTGCCACCTACGAGCAGTACTTC.

This clonotype has just a few counts. This chain connects TRBV10-3 to TRBJ2-7, with 8 bases identical to TRBD1. V lost 9 bases, J lost 3 bases, and 4 bases stayed unmatched. Germline V gives CDR1 ENHRY, CDR2 SYGVKD. The CDR3 is 12 amino acids. The CDR3 here is CAITGTGYEQYF. CDR3 in DNA: TGTGCCATAACCGGGACAGGCTACGAGCAGTACTTC.

In this sample, this clonotype turned up a few times. The chain is built from TRBV10-3 and TRBJ2-5; D is possibly TRBD2 (5 bases). Germline lookup yields CDR1 ENHRY and CDR2 SYGVKD. The CDR3 covers 14 residues. Trimming removed 4 bases at V and 3 bases at J, with 12 bases between. The CDR3 DNA sequence: TGTGCCATCAGTGTTTCTAGCCAAGAAGAGACCCAGTACTTC. It translates to CAISVSSQEETQYF.

The gene calls are TRBV12-3 or TRBV12-4 and TRBJ2-5; D is unresolved. The CDR3 has 13 residues. V gave up 5 bases and J gave up 2 bases, with 9 bases separating them. CDR3 amino acids: CASSKLQQETQYF. The CDR3 region has the DNA TGTGCCAGCAGTAAATTACAACAAGAGACCCAGTACTTC.